This paragraph covers one T cell receptor beta chain sequence. The antigen this receptor binds is unknown. No base quality values were provided; no much bigger clone lies one nucleotide off. V is clipped by 0 bases and J by 4 bases, and the sequence between their germline boundaries is 13 bases long. The germline V gene supplies CDR1 SGDLS and CDR2 YYNGEE. Reading from cysteine to phenylalanine, the CDR3 counts 15 amino acids. Only CDR3 DNA is held: 45 bases, read in frame from base 1. Libraries were prepared through RT-PCR. Sequencing was performed on an Illumina HiSeq 2500. TCRdb reworked the public reads: Q25 trimming with fastp, MiXCR clone assembly, productive beta chains retained. One record per CDR3 amino acid sequence lists the most common genes and DNA. Across this sample there are about 520,000 distinct CDR3 sequences, with about 25% seen only once. The top ten clones comprise under 2.5% of the sample.

This sample is drawn from a study of response to subunit inactivated influenza vaccine (dated by TCRdb to 2017 to 2018). Some background on the complete study: Deep quantitative profiling of the T cell receptor repertoire was used in the study to follow responses to a trivalent subunit inactivated influenza vaccine. Beyond this particular receptor, the publication reports: According to the authors, only a limited number of new T cells may be recruited by each seasonal influenza vaccination.

The receptor comes from a man aged 45 to 65 who received an inactivated influenza vaccine. Donor details come from another sample of the same person, matched by shared clones. The source material was CD4+ T cells sorted from PBMCs, sampled around 5 days after vaccination. The chain is encoded by TRBV9 joined to TRBJ2-5; the D gene cannot be resolved reliably. The bases read TGTGCCAGCAGCGTAGCGCCGACATATGGAGAGACCCAGTACTTC. It codes for CASSVAPTYGETQYF.